These 16 T cell receptor beta chains came from one sample sequenced in a study of cytomegalovirus exposure and HLA in healthy donors. Here immunoSEQ multiplex PCR was the method, and the copy in TCRdb shows in-frame clones only, minus some. The sample consists of more than 200,000 clones, roughly 90% of them appearing once. Sample: PBMCs. The receptor set was obtained from a man between 18 and 29 years old in good health and CMV-seropositive.

This clone was seen only a few times. CDR3 nucleotides: TGTGCCAGCAGTTACGACAGCCGGGCCGGAAACACCATATATTTT. Its translation is CASSYDSRAGNTIYF. The J gene is TRBJ1-3, the V gene TRBV6-5; maybe TRBD1 (5 bases). Trimming left V 2 bases short and J 4 bases short, with 12 bases between. Germline CDR1 MNHEY, CDR2 SVGAGI. The CDR3 has 15 residues.

This clone has just a few counts. The chain combines TRBV6-1 with TRBJ1-1; tentatively, D is TRBD1 (5 bases). This CDR3 contains 13 residues. V lost 5 bases and J 6 bases, leaving 13 bases between the germline ends. Germline V lookup: CDR1 MNHNS, CDR2 SASEGT. This chain's CDR3 is CASSSPMGAEAFF. CDR3 bases: TGTGCCAGCAGTTCGCCCATGGGGGCTGAAGCTTTCTTT.

Only one count was recorded for this clone. The rearrangement uses TRBV18 and TRBJ1-2; 7 nucleotides line up with TRBD1. The CDR3 covers 15 residues. The J segment lost 4 bases and the V segment lost 3 bases, leaving 8 bases of the junction unmatched. Germline V gives CDR1 KGHSH, CDR2 LQKENI. The CDR3 DNA follows: TGTGCCAGCTCACCGTCTTGGGACAGCCCCTATGGCTACACCTTC. The encoded protein is CASSPSWDSPYGYTF.

The chain recombines TRBV28 with TRBJ1-2; possibly TRBD1 for D (5 bases). This CDR3 has 14 amino acids. V was cut by 3 bases and J by 7 bases, with 15 bases left in between. CDR1 and CDR2 from the germline V gene are MDHEN and SYDVKM. DNA of the CDR3: TGTGCCAGCAGTTTGACAGTTTTAGCCCGTGGCTACACCTTC. Residues: CASSLTVLARGYTF.

The chain combines TRBV6-6 with TRBJ1-5; D remains unclear. Germline V gene lookup returns CDR1 MNHNY and CDR2 SVGAGI (reference sequence). Deletions cut 2 bases from V and 3 bases from J, with 8 bases between. The CDR3 length is 14 residues. CDR3 sequence: CASSYVENNQPQHF. DNA for the CDR3: TGTGCCAGCAGTTACGTCGAGAACAATCAGCCCCAGCATTTT.

The count of this clone is one. This chain connects TRBV7-2 to TRBJ2-7; no clear D gene. V was pared by 6 bases and J by 0 bases, with 15 bases between. The germline V gene encodes CDR1 SGHTA and CDR2 FQGNSA. The CDR3 loop spans 15 amino acids. The CDR3 DNA is TGTGCCAGCAGGAAAGACAAGACCCACTCCTACGAGCAGTACTTC. Its translation is CASRKDKTHSYEQYF.

V is TRBV30 and J is TRBJ1-2; 9 nucleotides align to TRBD1. Germline CDR1 reads GTSNPN; CDR2 reads SVGIG (reference sequence). V shed 4 bases, J shed 5 bases, and the junction held 8 bases outside the gene matches. The CDR3 totals 14 residues. CDR3 coding DNA: TGTGCCTGGACGAGGGACAGGGATGATTATGGCTACACCTTC. Amino acid sequence: CAWTRDRDDYGYTF.

The CDR3 sequence: CASSRGLAGETEQYF. CDR3 in DNA: TGTGCCAGCTCAAGGGGACTAGCGGGAGAGACCGAGCAGTACTTC. V gene TRBV18 combines with J gene TRBJ2-7; 14 bases are shared with TRBD2. With V trimmed by 5 bases and J by 6 bases, 6 bases remained unmatched. Germline V CDR1 and CDR2: KGHSH, LQKENI. The CDR3 consists of 15 residues.

This chain links TRBV2 with TRBJ1-1; 7 nucleotides agree with TRBD1. Germline V gene sequence: CDR1 SNHLY, CDR2 FYNNEI. The CDR3 is 15 residues long. The trim removed 5 bases at V and 1 base at J, leaving 7 bases unmatched. The DNA for the CDR3 is TGTGCCAGCAGTCCTTGGACAGGAGGGAACACTGAAGCTTTCTTT. Protein sequence: CASSPWTGGNTEAFF.

A few counts support this clone. The chain joins TRBV30 to TRBJ1-2; 9 bases line up with TRBD1. The trim removed 5 bases at V and 5 bases at J, leaving 6 bases unmatched. Germline CDR1 and CDR2: GTSNPN and SVGIG (reference sequence). The CDR3 consists of 13 residues. CDR3 bases: TGTGCCTGGGCCCGGGGACAGGGATATGGCTACACCTTC. The encoded protein is CAWARGQGYGYTF.

The J gene is TRBJ1-2, the V gene TRBV6-1; TRBD1 aligns across 8 bases. The CDR3 runs to 15 residues. Germline V gives CDR1 MNHNS, CDR2 SASEGT. The J segment lost 0 bases and the V segment lost 7 bases, leaving 7 bases of the junction unmatched. CDR3 in DNA: TGTGCCAGCACCCCGACAGGGGATCCTAACTATGGCTACACCTTC. Its protein product is CASTPTGDPNYGYTF.

The chain uses TRBV4-1 and TRBJ2-1; D may be TRBD1 (5 bases). The ends were cut back, 3 bases at V and 4 bases at J, with 16 bases in the middle. CDR1 is MGHRA, CDR2 YSYEKL, per germline. This CDR3 has 16 residues. This chain's CDR3 is CASSHSPGIPYNEQFF. The CDR3 nucleotides are TGCGCCAGCAGCCACTCCCCAGGGATCCCATACAATGAGCAGTTCTTC.

This chain connects TRBV11-2 to TRBJ2-7; 12 positions match TRBD2. V was clipped by 5 bases and J by 2 bases; unmatched bases: 7. This CDR3 region has 16 residues. CDR1 and CDR2 (germline): SGHAT, FQNNGV. CDR3: CASSRFLAGGTYEQYF. CDR3 bases: TGTGCCAGCAGCCGTTTCCTAGCGGGAGGGACCTACGAGCAGTACTTC.

The chain uses TRBV6-4 and TRBJ1-5; weak D call: TRBD1 (5 bases). Trimming took off 3 bases at V and 4 bases at J, with 10 bases between the two ends. CDR1 and CDR2 (germline): MRHNA, SNTAGT. The CDR3 has 14 residues. CDR3 sequence (DNA): TGTGCCAGCAGTGATGGTGGGGGGAATCAGCCCCAGCATTTT. Its protein product is CASSDGGGNQPQHF.

The rearrangement joins TRBV4-1 to TRBJ1-1; D unclear. This CDR3 contains 13 residues. Germline values: CDR1 MGHRA, CDR2 YSYEKL. V was pared by 0 bases and J by 7 bases, with 9 bases between. CDR3 region: CASSQDLNLEAFF. CDR3 coding DNA: TGCGCCAGCAGCCAAGATTTGAATCTTGAAGCTTTCTTT.

This sequence joins TRBV5-1 and TRBJ1-2; D call uncertain. The CDR3 is made up of 14 amino acids. Trimming stripped 4 bases from V and 6 bases from J, with 16 bases between. The germline V gene encodes CDR1 SGHRS and CDR2 YFSETQ. The CDR3 region has the DNA TGCGCCAGCAGCCCTCGGGTCGGAGAGGATGGCTACACCTTC. Its protein is CASSPRVGEDGYTF.